This T cell receptor (beta chain) was recorded in a study of shared clonotypes between healthy human individuals. Repertoires were generated with immunoSEQ multiplex PCR, while TCRdb's copy carries only in-frame clones and drops some. The sample shows 1,400,000 or so clones, approximately 98.5% of them seen only once. The length of the CDR3 is 15 residues. Germline V gene lookup returns CDR1 SNHLY and CDR2 FYNNEI. With 2 bases clipped from V and 5 bases from J, the junction kept 6 bases outside the gene matches. The source material was naive CD4+ T cells sorted from blood. Subset noted: CD45RA+ positively selected. The sequence came from a man aged 25 to 45 in good health. The genes are TRBV2 and TRBJ2-3; 8 bases are shared with TRBD2. CDR3 sequence reads: CASSELGGRKDTQYF. CDR3 coding DNA: TGTGCCAGCAGTGAACTAGGCGGGAGGAAAGATACGCAGTATTTT. Using reference TRBV2 and TRBJ2-3 for the parts outside the CDR3, the full variable domain is EPEVTQTPSHQVTQMGQEVILRCVPISNHLYFYWYRQILGQKVEFLVSFYNNEISEKSEIFDDQFSVERPDGSNFTLKIRSTKLEDSAMYFCASSELGGRKDTQYFGPGTRLTVL.